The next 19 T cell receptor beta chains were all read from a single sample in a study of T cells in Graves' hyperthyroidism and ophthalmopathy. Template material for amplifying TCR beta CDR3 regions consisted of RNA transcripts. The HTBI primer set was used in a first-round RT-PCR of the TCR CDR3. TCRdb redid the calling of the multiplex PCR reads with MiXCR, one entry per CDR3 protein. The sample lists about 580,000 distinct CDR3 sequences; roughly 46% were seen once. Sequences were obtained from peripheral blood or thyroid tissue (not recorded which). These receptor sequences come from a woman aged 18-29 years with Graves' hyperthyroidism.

The CDR3 spells CASNSPMRQGSSYEQYF. CDR3 nucleotide sequence: TGTGCCAGCAATTCGCCTATGAGACAGGGAAGCTCCTACGAGCAGTACTTC. The chain employs TRBV2 and TRBJ2-7; 7 nucleotides match TRBD1. The V gene end was trimmed by 7 bases and the J gene end by 0 bases; junction bases not matched to a gene: 15. The CDR3 spans 17 residues. Germline CDR1 SNHLY, CDR2 FYNNEI.

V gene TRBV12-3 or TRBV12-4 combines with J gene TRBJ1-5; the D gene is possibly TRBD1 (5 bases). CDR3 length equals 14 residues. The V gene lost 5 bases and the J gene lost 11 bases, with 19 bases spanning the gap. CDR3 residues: CASSPRAGGETQHF. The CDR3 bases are TGTGCCAGCAGTCCACGGGCGGGGGGAGAGACCCAGCATTTT.

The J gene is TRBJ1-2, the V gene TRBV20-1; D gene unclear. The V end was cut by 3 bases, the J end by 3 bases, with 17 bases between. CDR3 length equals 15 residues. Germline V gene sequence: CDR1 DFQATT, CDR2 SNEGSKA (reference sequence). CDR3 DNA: TGCAGTGCTAGTCCTAGCGGTCAAGGCGACTATGGCTACACCTTC. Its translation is CSASPSGQGDYGYTF.

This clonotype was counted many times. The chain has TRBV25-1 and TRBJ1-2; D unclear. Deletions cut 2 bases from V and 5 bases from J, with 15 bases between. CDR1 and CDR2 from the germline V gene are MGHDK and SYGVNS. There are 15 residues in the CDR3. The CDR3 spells CASSERASPWYGYTF. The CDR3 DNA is TGTGCCAGCAGTGAACGAGCAAGCCCTTGGTATGGCTACACCTTC.

CDR3 sequence reads: CASSIGGRGAFF. CDR3 sequence (DNA): TGTGCCAGTAGTATTGGGGGGCGAGGAGCTTTCTTT. The V gene is TRBV19, the J gene TRBJ1-1; possibly TRBD1 for D (6 bases). CDR1 and CDR2 (germline): LNHDA, SQIVND (reference sequence). The V end was cut by 3 bases, the J end by 10 bases, with 12 bases between. This CDR3 has 12 residues.

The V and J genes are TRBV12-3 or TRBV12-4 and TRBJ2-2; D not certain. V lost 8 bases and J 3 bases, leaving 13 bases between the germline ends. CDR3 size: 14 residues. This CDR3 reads CASGIYLDTGELFF. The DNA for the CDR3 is TGTGCCAGCGGGATCTACTTGGACACCGGGGAGCTGTTTTTT.

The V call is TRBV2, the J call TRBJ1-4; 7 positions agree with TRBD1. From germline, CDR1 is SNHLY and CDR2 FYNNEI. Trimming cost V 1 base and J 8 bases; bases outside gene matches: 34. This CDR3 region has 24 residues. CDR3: CASSEGLPPKVLAQRYRGEEKLFF. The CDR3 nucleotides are TGTGCCAGCAGTGAAGGGCTACCCCCCAAGGTGCTGGCGCAGAGATACAGGGGTGAGGAAAAACTGTTTTTT. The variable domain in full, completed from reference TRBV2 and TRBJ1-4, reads EPEVTQTPSHQVTQMGQEVILRCVPISNHLYFYWYRQILGQKVEFLVSFYNNEISEKSEIFDDQFSVERPDGSNFTLKIRSTKLEDSAMYFCASSEGLPPKVLAQRYRGEEKLFFGSGTQLSVL.

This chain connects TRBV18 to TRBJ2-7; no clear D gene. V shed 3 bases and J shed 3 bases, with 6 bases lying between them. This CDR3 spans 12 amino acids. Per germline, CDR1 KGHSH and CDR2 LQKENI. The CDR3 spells CASSPVNYEQYF. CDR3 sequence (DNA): TGTGCCAGCTCACCTGTGAACTACGAGCAGTACTTC.

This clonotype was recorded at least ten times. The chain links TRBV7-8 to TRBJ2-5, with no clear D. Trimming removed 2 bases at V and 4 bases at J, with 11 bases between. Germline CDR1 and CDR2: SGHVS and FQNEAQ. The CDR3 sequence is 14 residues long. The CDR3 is CASSLLASGETQYF. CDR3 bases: TGTGCCAGCAGCTTATTAGCTAGTGGAGAGACCCAGTACTTC.

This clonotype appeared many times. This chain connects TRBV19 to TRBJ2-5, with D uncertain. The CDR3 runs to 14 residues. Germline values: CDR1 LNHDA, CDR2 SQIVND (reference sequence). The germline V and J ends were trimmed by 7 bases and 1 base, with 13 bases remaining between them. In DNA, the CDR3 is TGTGCCAGTAAGACGGATACGGCCCAAGAGACCCAGTACTTC. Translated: CASKTDTAQETQYF.

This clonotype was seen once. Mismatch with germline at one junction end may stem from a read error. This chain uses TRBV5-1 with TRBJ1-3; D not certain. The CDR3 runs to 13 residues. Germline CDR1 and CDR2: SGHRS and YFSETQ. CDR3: CASSLGSGNTMYF. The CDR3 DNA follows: TGCGCCAGCAGCCTGGGATCTGGAAACACCATGTATTTT. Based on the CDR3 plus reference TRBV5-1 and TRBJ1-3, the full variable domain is KAGVTQTPRYLIKTRGQQVTLSCSPISGHRSVSWYQQTPGQGLQFLFEYFSETQRNKGNFPGRFSGRQFSNSRSEMNVSTLELGDSALYLCASSLGSGNTMYFGEGSWLTVV.

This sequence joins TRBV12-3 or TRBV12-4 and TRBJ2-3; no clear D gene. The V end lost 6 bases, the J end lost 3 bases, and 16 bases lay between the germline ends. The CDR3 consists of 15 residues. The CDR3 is CASRPLGAETDTQYF. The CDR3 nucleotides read TGTGCCAGCAGACCCCTCGGCGCAGAGACAGATACGCAGTATTTT.

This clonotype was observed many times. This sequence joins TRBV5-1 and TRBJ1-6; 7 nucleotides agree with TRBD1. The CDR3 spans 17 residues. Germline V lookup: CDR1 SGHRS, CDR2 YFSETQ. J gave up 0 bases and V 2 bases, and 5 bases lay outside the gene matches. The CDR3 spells CASSLKDRSSYNSPLHF. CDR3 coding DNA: TGCGCCAGCAGCTTAAAGGACAGGAGCTCCTATAATTCACCCCTCCACTTT.

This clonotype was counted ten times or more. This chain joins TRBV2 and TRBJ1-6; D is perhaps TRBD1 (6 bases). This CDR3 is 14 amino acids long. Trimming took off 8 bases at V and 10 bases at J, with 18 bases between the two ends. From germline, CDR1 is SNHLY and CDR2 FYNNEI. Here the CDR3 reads CASSTGPLGSPLHF. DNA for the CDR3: TGTGCCAGCTCTACAGGGCCGTTAGGCTCACCCCTCCACTTT.

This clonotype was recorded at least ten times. The CDR3 coding sequence is TGTGCCAGCAGCGTGTCTTCGGGGGTCTACGAGCAGTACTTC. Its protein is CASSVSSGVYEQYF. This rearrangement joins TRBV12-3 or TRBV12-4 to TRBJ2-7; maybe TRBD2 (6 bases). Between the trimmed V and J ends, which lost 6 bases and 3 bases, there was a span of 15 bases. This CDR3 has 14 amino acids.

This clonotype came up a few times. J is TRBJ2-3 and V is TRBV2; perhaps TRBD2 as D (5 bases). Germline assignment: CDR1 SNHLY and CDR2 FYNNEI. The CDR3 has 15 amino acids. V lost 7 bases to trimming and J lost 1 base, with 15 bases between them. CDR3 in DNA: TGTGCCAGCAAATGGCGTGGAGGTGGCACAGATACGCAGTATTTT. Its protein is CASKWRGGGTDTQYF.

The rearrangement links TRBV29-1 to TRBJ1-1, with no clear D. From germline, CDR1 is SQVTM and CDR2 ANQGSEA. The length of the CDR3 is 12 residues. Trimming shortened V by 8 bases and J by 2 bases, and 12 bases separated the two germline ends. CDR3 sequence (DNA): TGCAGCAGCGTAGATGCAAACACTGAAGCTTTCTTT. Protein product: CSSVDANTEAFF.

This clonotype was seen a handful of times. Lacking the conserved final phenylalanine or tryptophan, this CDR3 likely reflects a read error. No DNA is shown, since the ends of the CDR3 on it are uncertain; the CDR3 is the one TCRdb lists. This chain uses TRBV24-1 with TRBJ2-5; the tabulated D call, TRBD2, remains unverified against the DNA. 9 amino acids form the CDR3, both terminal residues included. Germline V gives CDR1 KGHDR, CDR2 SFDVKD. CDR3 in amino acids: CATSDTLEG.

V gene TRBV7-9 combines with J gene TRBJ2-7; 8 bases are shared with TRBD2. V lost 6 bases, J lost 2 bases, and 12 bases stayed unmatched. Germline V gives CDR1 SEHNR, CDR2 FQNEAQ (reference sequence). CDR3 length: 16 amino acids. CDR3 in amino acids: CASSPLSGKLPYEQYF. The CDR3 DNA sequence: TGTGCCAGCAGTCCCCTTAGCGGGAAATTGCCCTACGAGCAGTACTTC.